What follows are 10 T cell receptor beta chains derived from one specimen sequenced in a study of blood T cell repertoires in COVID-19. TCRdb's table, derived via immunoSEQ multiplex PCR, lists solely in-frame clones and lacks some. The sample includes just over 300,000 clones, around 86% seen only once; the top ten take approximately 4.1%. Specimen: PBMCs or T cells enriched from blood (not recorded which). Receptors originate from a man aged 25-45 years who had recovered from COVID-19.

V gene TRBV7-8 combines with J gene TRBJ2-3, with D perhaps matching TRBD2 (6 bases). The CDR3 loop spans 15 amino acids. V was shortened by 2 bases and J by 1 base, with 10 bases between the two germline ends. The germline V gene has CDR1 SGHVS and CDR2 FQNEAQ. The CDR3 spells CASSLFAGRTDTQYF. In DNA, the CDR3 is TGTGCCAGCAGCTTATTTGCGGGACGCACAGATACGCAGTATTTT.

This clone appeared a single time. The chain has TRBV7-9 and TRBJ1-4; D uncertain. CDR3 size: 15 residues. The V gene's germline CDR1 is SEHNR and CDR2 FQNEAQ (reference sequence). The germline V and J ends were trimmed by 1 base and 3 bases, with 9 bases remaining between them. The CDR3 protein is CASSLVQASNEKLFF. CDR3 sequence (DNA): TGTGCCAGCAGCTTAGTTCAGGCATCTAATGAAAAACTGTTTTTT.

This clone was recorded once. The gene calls are TRBV10-2 and TRBJ1-3; no definite D call. Germline loops: CDR1 WSHSY, CDR2 SAAADI. With 4 bases removed from V and 2 bases from J, the gap between germline ends came to 6 bases. The CDR3 is 13 amino acids. The CDR3: CASSASAGNTIYF. DNA of the CDR3: TGCGCCAGCAGTGCCAGTGCTGGAAACACCATATATTTT.

The rearrangement joins TRBV5-1 to TRBJ2-1, with a possible D match to TRBD2 (6 bases). The germline V gene has CDR1 SGHRS and CDR2 YFSETQ. The CDR3 extends over 14 amino acids. Deletions cut 6 bases from V and 9 bases from J, with 19 bases between. This chain's CDR3 is CASIMNVQGGEQFF. The DNA for the CDR3 is TGCGCCAGCATTATGAACGTCCAGGGAGGTGAGCAGTTCTTC.

The chain has TRBV6-5 and TRBJ2-7; weak D call: TRBD2 (5 bases). The V end was cut by 2 bases, the J end by 3 bases, with 14 bases between. The germline V gene has CDR1 MNHEY and CDR2 SVGAGI. The CDR3 contains 15 residues. The CDR3 region is CASSYGSTLIYEQYF. The CDR3 DNA follows: TGTGCCAGCAGTTACGGGAGTACCCTAATCTACGAGCAGTACTTC.

The rearrangement uses TRBV4-1 and TRBJ1-1; no reliable D call. The germline gives CDR1 MGHRA, CDR2 YSYEKL. Trimming took off 0 bases at V and 4 bases at J, with 18 bases between the two ends. The CDR3 spans 17 residues. The CDR3 here is CASSQEGGNRMSTEAFF. CDR3 DNA sequence: TGCGCCAGCAGCCAAGAAGGCGGGAATAGAATGAGCACTGAAGCTTTCTTT.

The chain recombines TRBV5-4 with TRBJ1-4; 7 bases fit TRBD1. This CDR3 comprises 18 residues. Germline V gene lookup returns CDR1 SGHNT and CDR2 YYREEE (reference sequence). J lost 0 bases, V lost 4 bases, and 12 bases had no gene match. CDR3: CASSGREGTVATNEKLFF. The CDR3 DNA follows: TGTGCCAGCAGCGGCCGGGAAGGGACAGTTGCAACTAATGAAAAACTGTTTTTT.

V usage is TRBV2 and J usage is TRBJ2-2; 7 bases are shared with TRBD1. This CDR3 is 15 amino acids long. Germline CDR1 reads SNHLY; CDR2 reads FYNNEI. V shed 3 bases, J shed 5 bases, and the junction held 6 bases outside the gene matches. DNA for the CDR3: TGTGCCAGCAGTGATGGACAGGCTGGGACCGGGGAGCTGTTTTTT. This gives the protein CASSDGQAGTGELFF.

The CDR3 DNA sequence: TGCGCCAGCAGTGAGTCGATAGGGGATAATTCACCCCTCCACTTT. This sequence encodes CASSESIGDNSPLHF. The J gene is TRBJ1-6, the V gene TRBV10-1, with D possibly TRBD1 on 5 matching bases. The CDR3 spans 15 residues. V dropped 0 bases and J dropped 5 bases, with 8 bases sitting between them. CDR1 is WNHNN and CDR2 is SYGVQD in the germline V gene (reference sequence).

The chain has TRBV5-1 and TRBJ2-7; unclear D gene. Trimming cost V 4 bases and J 3 bases, with 5 bases left between them. CDR1 and CDR2 from the germline V gene are SGHRS and YFSETQ. This CDR3 comprises 11 residues. In DNA, the CDR3 is TGCGCCAGCAGCAACAGCTACGAGCAGTACTTC. Its protein is CASSNSYEQYF. Full variable domain (remainder filled in from reference TRBV5-1 and TRBJ2-7): KAGVTQTPRYLIKTRGQQVTLSCSPISGHRSVSWYQQTPGQGLQFLFEYFSETQRNKGNFPGRFSGRQFSNSRSEMNVSTLELGDSALYLCASSNSYEQYFGPGTRLTVT.